Below, 10 T cell receptor beta chains from the same sample are listed, as sequenced in a study of blood T cell repertoires in COVID-19. Repertoires were generated with immunoSEQ multiplex PCR, while TCRdb's copy carries only in-frame clones and drops some. In the table there are fewer than 250,000 clones, roughly 89% of which are singletons. The sample comprised PBMCs or T cells enriched from blood (not recorded which). Receptor source: a woman aged 40 to 50 who had recovered from COVID-19.

This clone was recorded only once. J is TRBJ1-1 and V is TRBV30; 10 nucleotides match TRBD1. CDR1 GTSNPN and CDR2 SVGIG come from the germline V gene (reference sequence). The CDR3 has 15 residues. The junction had 7 bases not matched to a gene; V was cut back by 5 bases and J by 1 base. Here the CDR3 reads CAWARQGAGNTEAFF. The CDR3 region has the DNA TGTGCCTGGGCTCGACAGGGGGCGGGGAACACTGAAGCTTTCTTT. The full variable domain, completed using reference TRBV30 and TRBJ1-1, is SQTIHQWPATLVQPVGSPLSLECTVEGTSNPNLYWYRQAAGRGLQLLFYSVGIGQISSEVPQNLSASRPQDRQFILSSKKLLLSDSGFYLCAWARQGAGNTEAFFGQGTRLTVV.

The CDR3 DNA sequence: TGCGCCAGCAGCTTTGAGGGCGACACTGAAGCTTTCTTT. Residues: CASSFEGDTEAFF. This chain connects TRBV5-1 to TRBJ1-1, with unresolved D. From germline, CDR1 is SGHRS and CDR2 YFSETQ. The CDR3 has 13 amino acids. V was trimmed by 2 bases and J by 3 bases, leaving 8 bases between them.

V is TRBV5-1 and J is TRBJ2-1, with D perhaps TRBD2 (6 bases). Germline CDR1 SGHRS, CDR2 YFSETQ. This CDR3 contains 16 residues. The V gene lost 4 bases and the J gene lost 0 bases, with 14 bases spanning the gap. CDR3: CASSLLATSSYNEQFF. In DNA form, the CDR3 reads TGCGCCAGCAGCCTACTAGCTACGAGCTCCTACAATGAGCAGTTCTTC.

The chain employs TRBV6-2 or TRBV6-3 and TRBJ2-1; 8 bases are shared with TRBD2. Germline V gene data show CDR1 as MNHEY and CDR2 as SVGEGT. Trimming at V came to 4 bases and at J to 4 bases, leaving 6 bases not matched to a gene. The CDR3 covers 15 residues. The CDR3 protein is CASSFGLAAYNEQFF. The CDR3 DNA is TGTGCCAGCAGTTTCGGACTAGCCGCATACAATGAGCAGTTCTTC.

V and J are TRBV30 and TRBJ1-5; D is unclear. From germline, CDR1 is GTSNPN and CDR2 SVGIG (reference sequence). The ends were cut back, 3 bases at V and 4 bases at J, with 7 bases in the middle. This CDR3 is 12 amino acids long. The CDR3 sequence is CAWRRDNQPQHF. The CDR3 bases are TGTGCCTGGAGAAGAGATAATCAGCCCCAGCATTTT.

This clone occurred once. The chain uses TRBV2 and TRBJ2-7; 8 bases match TRBD1. Per the germline V gene, CDR1 is SNHLY and CDR2 is FYNNEI. V was clipped by 6 bases and J by 2 bases; unmatched bases: 3. CDR3 size: 13 residues. The CDR3 sequence is CASRTGVPYEQYF. The CDR3 DNA reads TGTGCCAGCAGGACAGGGGTCCCCTACGAGCAGTACTTC.

V is TRBV7-7 and J is TRBJ1-5; 7 bases match TRBD1. The CDR3 runs 15 residues. Germline V gene lookup returns CDR1 SSHAT and CDR2 FNYEAQ (reference sequence). Losses at the gene ends were 5 bases for V and 3 bases for J; bases not matched to a gene: 7. CDR3 amino acids: CASSAQGGLNQPQHF. CDR3 coding DNA: TGTGCCAGCAGCGCCCAGGGGGGACTCAATCAGCCCCAGCATTTT.

The chain has TRBV2 and TRBJ1-2; unclear D gene. Germline-derived CDR1 and CDR2 are SNHLY and FYNNEI. Trimming stripped 4 bases from V and 11 bases from J, with 17 bases between. CDR3 length: 13 residues. CDR3 coding DNA: TGTGCCAGCAGTGGAACAGATTACTTAGAATACACCTTC. Its translation: CASSGTDYLEYTF.

The gene calls are TRBV10-3 and TRBJ2-1; 13 nucleotides match TRBD2. Looked up from germline, CDR1 is ENHRY and CDR2 is SYGVKD. The CDR3 is made up of 16 amino acids. The V and J ends lost 11 bases and 3 bases, in that order; junction bases with no gene match: 10. CDR3 nucleotides: TGTGCCTCCCGGACTAGCGGGAGAGGGGTCTACAATGAGCAGTTCTTC. This encodes CASRTSGRGVYNEQFF.

This sequence joins TRBV7-2 and TRBJ2-1; 13 bases line up with TRBD2. With V trimmed by 4 bases and J by 7 bases, 7 bases remained unmatched. Germline V CDR1 and CDR2: SGHTA, FQGNSA. The length of the CDR3 is 16 residues. CDR3 nucleotide sequence: TGTGCCAGCAGCTCCGGACTAGCGGGAGTTAGGAATGAGCAGTTCTTC. It specifies CASSSGLAGVRNEQFF.